Below are 11 T cell receptor beta chains sequenced from a single sample in a study of T cell responses to AZD1222 COVID-19 vaccine. Assay used: immunoSEQ multiplex PCR; TCRdb lists only in-frame clones, some missing. The repertoire holds under 150,000 clones, with about 92% as singletons. The specimen was peripheral blood, collected on day 0 of AZD1222 vaccination. The receptor source for this set is an adult in good health.

The V and J genes are TRBV15 and TRBJ2-3; TRBD2 might be the D (6 bases). CDR1 and CDR2 from the germline V gene are LNHNV and YYDKDF (reference sequence). V dropped 0 bases and J dropped 4 bases, with 14 bases sitting between them. CDR3 length equals 16 residues. CDR3 DNA: TGTGCCACCAGCAGAGATCAGCTGGGGGGATCAGATACGCAGTATTTT. Translating it yields CATSRDQLGGSDTQYF.

The chain carries TRBV7-9 and TRBJ2-5; the match to TRBD1 covers 12 bases. The length of the CDR3 is 16 residues. The germline V gene encodes CDR1 SEHNR and CDR2 FQNEAQ (reference sequence). After removal of 5 bases from V and 5 bases from J, the junction contained 9 bases not matched to a gene. As DNA, the CDR3 is TGTGCCAGCAGCCCCTCCGGGACAGGGGGCTGGGAGACCCAGTACTTC. Amino acids: CASSPSGTGGWETQYF.

The V call is TRBV5-4, the J call TRBJ1-1; TRBD1 agrees at 7 bases. CDR3 length: 13 residues. The V segment lost 5 bases and the J segment 3 bases; nucleotides outside the gene matches: 4. CDR1 SGHNT and CDR2 YYREEE come from the germline V gene (reference sequence). In DNA form, the CDR3 reads TGTGCCAGCAGGAGGGGGCGCGACACTGAAGCTTTCTTT. Its protein is CASRRGRDTEAFF.

The chain carries TRBV9 and TRBJ1-1, with 8 positions matching TRBD1. The CDR3 totals 14 residues. Germline V gene data show CDR1 as SGDLS and CDR2 as YYNGEE. V lost 1 base to trimming and J lost 3 bases; unmatched junction nucleotides: 2. In DNA form, the CDR3 reads TGTGCCAGCAGCGTACAGGGGGCTGACACTGAAGCTTTCTTT. Translating gives CASSVQGADTEAFF.

The V call is TRBV20-1, the J call TRBJ1-4; 7 positions match TRBD1. Germline CDR1 DFQATT, CDR2 SNEGSKA (reference sequence). This CDR3 spans 17 amino acids. The V segment lost 3 bases and the J segment 2 bases; nucleotides outside the gene matches: 12. The CDR3 DNA sequence: TGCAGTGCTAGTGGTACAGGGGCCTCAGGCACTAATGAAAAACTGTTTTTT. This gives the protein CSASGTGASGTNEKLFF.

This clone showed up just a few times. This rearrangement joins TRBV6-6 to TRBJ2-2; 9 positions match TRBD1. The CDR3 contains 16 residues. Germline-derived CDR1 and CDR2 are MNHNY and SVGAGI (reference sequence). Trimming took 8 bases from V and 2 from J; bases not matched to a gene: 9. The CDR3: CASAEGGQGNTGELFF. The CDR3 region has the DNA TGTGCCAGCGCCGAGGGGGGACAGGGTAACACCGGGGAGCTGTTTTTT.

This chain connects TRBV7-9 to TRBJ2-2, with a weak D call TRBD1 (6 bases). The CDR3 extends over 15 amino acids. Trimming pared 4 bases from V and 6 bases from J, leaving 15 bases between. Germline CDR1 reads SEHNR; CDR2 reads FQNEAQ (reference sequence). The CDR3 protein is CASSSPPWGPGELFF. CDR3 DNA: TGTGCCAGCAGCTCCCCGCCATGGGGGCCCGGGGAGCTGTTTTTT.

On this clone: Germline and junction disagree at one end, which may indicate a read error. This chain joins TRBV7-8 and TRBJ2-3, with 12 bases lining up with TRBD2. CDR3 length: 17 amino acids. CDR1 is SGHVS and CDR2 is FQNEAQ in the germline V gene. CDR3 nucleotide sequence: TGTGTCAGCAGCCCTGGGGCTAGCGGGAGGGGGGCAGATACGCAGTATTTT. Its translation: CVSSPGASGRGADTQYF. Combining the CDR3 with reference TRBV7-8 and TRBJ2-3 gives the whole variable domain GAGVSQSPRYKVAKRGQDVALRCDPISGHVSLFWYQQALGQGPEFLTYFQNEAQLDKSGLPSDRFFAERPEGSVSTLKIQRTQQEDSAVYLCVSSPGASGRGADTQYFGPGTRLTVL.

V gene TRBV18 combines with J gene TRBJ2-5; 14 nucleotides align to TRBD2. Losses at the gene ends were 3 bases for V and 5 bases for J; bases not matched to a gene: 5. Germline CDR1 KGHSH, CDR2 LQKENI. The CDR3 extends over 16 amino acids. The CDR3, as DNA: TGTGCCAGCTCACCGGGACTAGCGGGAGCAATGGAGACCCAGTACTTC. This codes for CASSPGLAGAMETQYF.

J is TRBJ2-1 and V is TRBV12-3 or TRBV12-4, with unresolved D. The CDR3 has 11 amino acids. Trimming cost V 6 bases and J 5 bases, with 5 bases left between them. CDR3 DNA: TGTGCCAGCAGGAAAAACAATGAGCAGTTCTTC. Translating it yields CASRKNNEQFF.

The chain combines TRBV19 with TRBJ1-2; D is ambiguous. The CDR3 totals 15 residues. The V end was cut by 7 bases, the J end by 9 bases, with 24 bases between. Germline assignment: CDR1 LNHDA and CDR2 SQIVND (reference sequence). The CDR3, as DNA: TGTGCCAGTACCTCTCCCGGCGGGTCGCTTTATCGCTACACCTTC. Translating it yields CASTSPGGSLYRYTF.